These T cell receptor beta chains were read from a single sample in a study of beta chain features in type 1 diabetes. Produced via immunoSEQ multiplex PCR; TCRdb's table is partial and in-frame only. The table lists about 240,000 clones, over 11% of them singletons, with approximately 0.02% in the top ten. Material: naive CD4+ T cells from blood. All receptors derive from a young man with type 1 diabetes. Both conserved end residues are part of each CDR3. A D gene is named only where the DNA matches it firmly. Expanded clones are given a class, and other clones once, few, many or no size at all.

TRBV7-9,15,TRBD1,-,TRBJ2-4,CASSSHRGDKNIQYF,TGTGCCAGCAGCAGTCACAGGGGGGATAAAAACATTCAGTACTTC
TRBV30,13,TRBD2,-,TRBJ2-1,CAWSATAGRWQFF,TGTGCCTGGAGCGCGACAGCGGGAAGATGGCAGTTCTTC
TRBV5-1,15,TRBD2,-,TRBJ2-5,CASSLLAGVRETQYF,TGCGCCAGCAGCTTGTTAGCGGGGGTTCGCGAGACCCAGTACTTC
TRBV10-3,13,-,-,TRBJ2-5,CAISSGGQETQYF,TGTGCCATCAGTTCCGGGGGCCAAGAGACCCAGTACTTC
TRBV7-2,14,TRBD1,few,TRBJ1-2,CASSLTGEAYGYTF,TGTGCCAGCAGCTTAACAGGGGAGGCCTATGGCTACACCTTC
TRBV11-2,16,-,-,TRBJ2-5,CASSPPGGGLARTQYF,TGTGCCAGCAGCCCCCCTGGCGGGGGCCTGGCGAGGACCCAGTACTTC
TRBV5-6,14,-,-,TRBJ1-5,CASNVWGWSQPQHF,TGTGCCAGCAACGTTTGGGGCTGGAGTCAGCCCCAGCATTTT
TRBV7-9,19,TRBD2,-,TRBJ2-1,CASSRPPVVLAGAYNEQFF,TGTGCCAGCAGCAGACCTCCCGTCGTACTAGCGGGGGCCTACAATGAGCAGTTCTTC
TRBV18,13,-,-,TRBJ1-1,CASSQGKNTEAFF,TGTGCCAGCTCACAGGGGAAGAACACTGAAGCTTTCTTT
TRBV5-1,14,TRBD1,-,TRBJ2-7,CASSPRDRVYEQYF,TGCGCCAGCAGCCCCCGGGACAGGGTATACGAGCAGTACTTC
TRBV5-1,14,-,-,TRBJ2-2,CASSLEDRTGELFF,TGCGCCAGCAGCTTGGAAGACAGAACCGGGGAGCTGTTTTTT
TRBV7-9,14,TRBD1,few,TRBJ1-1,CASRGTGGNTEAFF,TGTGCCAGCAGGGGGACAGGGGGGAACACTGAAGCTTTCTTT
TRBV5-1,14,-,few,TRBJ1-1,CASSLGGSGTEAFF,TGCGCCAGCAGCTTGGGAGGGTCGGGCACTGAAGCTTTCTTT
TRBV4-1,14,TRBD2,few,TRBJ2-1,CASRLAGGSNEQFF,TGCGCCAGCAGACTAGCGGGGGGAAGTAATGAGCAGTTCTTC
TRBV19,14,TRBD1,-,TRBJ2-7,CASREGQGKDEQYF,TGTGCCAGTCGTGAGGGACAGGGGAAGGACGAGCAGTACTTC
TRBV5-4,16,TRBD1,-,TRBJ2-3,CASRPGGQGGPDTQYF,TGTGCCAGCAGACCGGGGGGACAGGGGGGACCAGATACGCAGTATTTT
TRBV2,15,TRBD2,few,TRBJ2-5,CASSVLAGDQETQYF,TGTGCCAGCAGTGTCCTAGCGGGCGACCAAGAGACCCAGTACTTC
TRBV9,13,TRBD2,-,TRBJ2-3,CASSTSSPDTQYF,TGTGCCAGTTCGACTAGCTCGCCAGATACGCAGTATTTT
TRBV7-2,15,TRBD1,-,TRBJ2-3,CASSPRGQYENTQYF,TGTGCCAGCAGTCCCAGGGGGCAGTATGAAAATACGCAGTATTTT
TRBV2,14,TRBD1,-,TRBJ2-7,CASSIEQGAYEQYF,TGTGCCAGCAGTATAGAGCAGGGGGCTTACGAGCAGTACTTC
TRBV5-6,13,-,once,TRBJ2-3,CASSTTGIDTQYF,TGTGCCAGCAGCACAACAGGGATAGATACGCAGTATTTT
TRBV5-1,14,-,-,TRBJ2-2,CASSLGGQTGELFF,TGCGCCAGCAGCTTGGGTGGCCAGACCGGGGAGCTGTTTTTT
TRBV9,16,-,few,TRBJ2-1,CASSVVESRAHNEQFF,TGTGCCAGCAGCGTAGTGGAAAGCAGGGCTCACAATGAGCAGTTCTTC
TRBV6-4,14,-,-,TRBJ2-1,CASRPEDRYNEQFF,TGTGCCAGCAGGCCCGAAGACAGGTACAATGAGCAGTTCTTC
TRBV27,14,TRBD1,-,TRBJ1-1,CASREGALGTEAFF,TGTGCCAGCAGAGAGGGGGCGCTGGGCACTGAAGCTTTCTTT
TRBV5-4,15,TRBD1,-,TRBJ2-7,CASSSTTGGFYEQYF,TGTGCCAGCAGCTCGACGACAGGGGGCTTCTACGAGCAGTACTTC
TRBV5-4,14,-,few,TRBJ2-7,CASSLAAGINEQYF,TGTGCCAGCAGCTTGGCGGCGGGAATCAACGAGCAGTACTTC
TRBV6-1,14,TRBD2,few,TRBJ2-7,CASSALGEGYEQYF,TGTGCCAGCAGCGCTCTAGGGGAGGGCTACGAGCAGTACTTC
TRBV7-7,14,-,-,TRBJ2-3,CASSLGGGEDTQYF,TGTGCTAGCAGCTTAGGGGGGGGAGAGGATACGCAGTATTTT
TRBV5-1,15,TRBD2,-,TRBJ2-5,CASSPLAGGGETQYF,TGCGCCAGCAGCCCGCTAGCGGGAGGGGGAGAGACCCAGTACTTC
TRBV5-1,15,-,few,TRBJ1-1,CASSLDSPMNTEAFF,TGCGCCAGCAGCTTGGACAGCCCTATGAACACTGAAGCTTTCTTT
TRBV4-1,16,-,-,TRBJ1-1,CASSQAPGLMNTEAFF,TGCGCCAGCAGCCAAGCACCGGGACTGATGAACACTGAAGCTTTCTTT
TRBV19,14,TRBD1,-,TRBJ1-4,CASSRQGAIEKLFF,TGTGCCAGTAGTCGTCAGGGGGCAATTGAAAAACTGTTTTTT
TRBV6-6,14,TRBD1,-,TRBJ1-3,CASTRDRSRNTIYF,TGTGCCAGCACCCGGGACAGGAGTAGGAACACCATATATTTT
TRBV2,13,-,few,TRBJ1-1,CASSPEQNTEAFF,TGTGCCAGCAGTCCGGAGCAGAACACTGAAGCTTTCTTT
TRBV5-6,12,-,-,TRBJ1-1,CASSRGAHPAFF,TGTGCCAGCAGCCGCGGGGCTCACCCGGCTTTCTTT
TRBV30,15,-,-,TRBJ1-5,CAWSHTANRGQPQHF,TGTGCCTGGAGTCATACGGCGAATCGGGGTCAGCCCCAGCATTTT
TRBV7-2,16,-,-,TRBJ2-3,CASSLKGTGSTDTQYF,TGTGCCAGCAGCTTAAAGGGCACAGGGAGCACAGATACGCAGTATTTT
TRBV11-2,14,-,few,TRBJ2-2,CASSLARNTGELFF,TGTGCCAGCAGCTTAGCGCGGAACACCGGGGAGCTGTTTTTT